Detailed here is one TCR beta chain. Its cognate antigen is unknown. Noted time point: baseline, week 1 (first vaccination visit). Treatment of the sample: pre-vaccination baseline after standard-of-care therapy. The data derive from a study of a mutant IDH1 vaccine in newly diagnosed glioma. Background on the study: Among treated patients, about 60% were male and approximately 40% female, and mean age was about 41 years. Study results and limitations: Pseudoprogression appears to have had no connection to changes in top peripheral T cell clonotypes.

Sequencing used immunoSEQ multiplex PCR; TCRdb keeps in-frame clones, though not all of them. The sample yields approximately 52,000 clones, roughly 80% seen once. Trimming removed 3 bases from V and 3 bases from J; junction bases left unmatched: 6. The CDR3 contains 16 residues. CDR1 is SGHRS and CDR2 is YFSETQ in the germline V gene. This sequence originates from a woman between 40 and 50 years old with glioma. This chain joins TRBV5-1 and TRBJ2-3; 11 bases map to TRBD1. This specimen consisted of PBMCs, obtained from a glioma patient treated with radiotherapy, temozolomide or both. In nucleotides, the CDR3 is TGCGCCAGCAGCTCCTTTGGACAGGGGGCTACAGATACGCAGTATTTT. Encoded protein: CASSSFGQGATDTQYF.